A single sample is the source of the 8 T cell receptor beta chains below, sequenced in a study of shared clonotypes between healthy human individuals. Assay used: immunoSEQ multiplex PCR; TCRdb lists only in-frame clones, some missing. The data hold some 1 million clones, with 75% observed a single time. Material for sequencing was memory CD4+ T cells sorted from blood. Subset denoted: CD45RA-negative fraction. These receptor sequences come from a man younger than 35 in good health.

The sample holds a few counts of this clone. V usage is TRBV6-1 and J usage is TRBJ2-7, with TRBD2 identical over 9 bases. Germline assignment: CDR1 MNHNS and CDR2 SASEGT. There are 14 residues in the CDR3. With 10 bases clipped from V and 3 bases from J, the junction kept 10 bases outside the gene matches. The CDR3 DNA reads TGTGCCACTCGAGCGGGGGGAGGAATCTACGAGCAGTACTTC. Translating it yields CATRAGGGIYEQYF.

DNA for the CDR3: TGTGCCAGCAGTCAAGGGACGGCCCAAAACATTCAGTACTTC. As protein: CASSQGTAQNIQYF. This sequence joins TRBV7-2 and TRBJ2-4; D assignment may be TRBD1 or TRBD2 (5 bases each). Germline V gene sequence: CDR1 SGHTA, CDR2 FQGNSA. CDR3 length: 14 residues. The ends were cut back, 6 bases at V and 5 bases at J, with 14 bases in the middle.

The rearrangement links TRBV19 to TRBJ2-2, with 9 bases aligning to TRBD2. CDR1 LNHDA and CDR2 SQIVND come from the germline V gene (reference sequence). The CDR3 consists of 16 residues. After removal of 3 bases from V and 4 bases from J, the junction contained 6 bases not matched to a gene. CDR3 region: CASSITGGRATGELFF. DNA for the CDR3: TGTGCCAGTAGTATTACAGGCGGGAGGGCCACCGGGGAGCTGTTTTTT. Full variable domain (outside the CDR3, taken from reference TRBV19 and TRBJ2-2): DGGITQSPKYLFRKEGQNVTLSCEQNLNHDAMYWYRQDPGQGLRLIYYSQIVNDFQKGDIAEGYSVSREKKESFPLTVTSAQKNPTAFYLCASSITGGRATGELFFGEGSRLTVL.

As concerns this clone: This specimen includes other DNA sequences encoding the same CDR3. This chain uses TRBV18 with TRBJ1-1; D is undetermined. Germline CDR1 KGHSH, CDR2 LQKENI. CDR3 length: 14 residues. Between the trimmed V and J ends, which lost 3 bases and 0 bases, there was a span of 8 bases. CDR3 bases: TGTGCCAGCTCACCCCCCGGACTGAACACTGAAGCTTTCTTT. Amino acids: CASSPPGLNTEAFF. The full variable domain, its missing parts supplied by reference TRBV18 and TRBJ1-1, is NAGVMQNPRHLVRRRGQEARLRCSPMKGHSHVYWYRQLPEEGLKFMVYLQKENIIDESGMPKERFSAEFPKEGPSILRIQQVVRGDSAAYFCASSPPGLNTEAFFGQGTRLTVV.

CDR3 protein: CASSPPQGGYTF. The DNA for the CDR3 is TGTGCCAGCAGTCCCCCCCAGGGGGGCTACACCTTC. J is TRBJ1-2 and V is TRBV27; D may be TRBD1 (6 bases). CDR1 is MNHEY, CDR2 SMNVEV, per germline (reference sequence). This CDR3 region has 12 residues. V was shortened by 5 bases and J by 8 bases, with 12 bases between the two germline ends.

The chain has TRBV5-1 and TRBJ2-1; D not certain. The CDR3 runs to 14 residues. The V gene lost 4 bases and the J gene lost 7 bases, with 15 bases spanning the gap. CDR1 is SGHRS, CDR2 YFSETQ, per germline. The CDR3 protein is CASSPPTADNEQFF. In DNA, the CDR3 is TGCGCCAGCAGCCCCCCTACGGCAGATAATGAGCAGTTCTTC.

V gene TRBV11-2 combines with J gene TRBJ1-6, with D perhaps matching TRBD1 (5 bases). V was trimmed by 5 bases and J by 6 bases, leaving 11 bases between them. Germline-derived CDR1 and CDR2 are SGHAT and FQNNGV. The CDR3 consists of 14 residues. CDR3 DNA: TGTGCCAGCAGCCGTGAAGGGGCTAATTCACCCCTCCACTTT. Its protein product is CASSREGANSPLHF. The full variable domain, completed using reference TRBV11-2 and TRBJ1-6, is EAGVAQSPRYKIIEKRQSVAFWCNPISGHATLYWYQQILGQGPKLLIQFQNNGVVDDSQLPKDRFSAERLKGVDSTLKIQPAKLEDSAVYLCASSREGANSPLHFGNGTRLTVT.

The J gene is TRBJ1-1, the V gene TRBV7-2, with 7 nucleotides matching TRBD1. From germline, CDR1 is SGHTA and CDR2 FQGNSA. V gave up 7 bases and J gave up 1 base; unmatched junction bases: 3. CDR3 length: 13 amino acids. The CDR3 DNA sequence: TGTGCCAGCACCCGACAGGGGAACACTGAAGCTTTCTTT. It is translated as CASTRQGNTEAFF.